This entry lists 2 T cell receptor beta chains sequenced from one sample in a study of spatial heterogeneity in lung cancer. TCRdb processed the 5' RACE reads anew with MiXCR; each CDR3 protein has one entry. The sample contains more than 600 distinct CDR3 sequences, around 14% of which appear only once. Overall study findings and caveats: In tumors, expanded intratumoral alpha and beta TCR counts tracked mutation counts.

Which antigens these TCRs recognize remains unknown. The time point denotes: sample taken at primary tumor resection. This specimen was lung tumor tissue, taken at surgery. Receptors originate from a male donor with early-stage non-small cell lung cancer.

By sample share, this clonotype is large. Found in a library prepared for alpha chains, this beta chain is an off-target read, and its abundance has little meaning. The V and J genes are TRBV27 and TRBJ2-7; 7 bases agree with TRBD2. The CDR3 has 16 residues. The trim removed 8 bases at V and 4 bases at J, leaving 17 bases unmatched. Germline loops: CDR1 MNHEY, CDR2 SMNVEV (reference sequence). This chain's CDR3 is CASFTRGSRALYEQYF. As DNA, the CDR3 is TGTGCCAGCTTCACGCGGGGGTCGCGGGCGCTTTACGAGCAGTACTTC.

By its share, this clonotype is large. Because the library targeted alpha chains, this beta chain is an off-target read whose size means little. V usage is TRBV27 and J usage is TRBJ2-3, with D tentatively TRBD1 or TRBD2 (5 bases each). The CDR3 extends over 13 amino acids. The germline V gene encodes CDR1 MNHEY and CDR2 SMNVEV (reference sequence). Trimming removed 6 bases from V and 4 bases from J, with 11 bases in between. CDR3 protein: CASREGRADTQYF. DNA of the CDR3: TGTGCCAGCAGAGAGGGGCGGGCAGATACGCAGTATTTT.